The source of this T cell receptor (beta chain) is a study of T cells in Graves' hyperthyroidism and ophthalmopathy. The length of the CDR3 is 13 residues. Germline V gene data show CDR1 as LNHDA and CDR2 as SQIVND (reference sequence). The V end was cut by 1 base, the J end by 5 bases, with 6 bases between. Amplified TCR beta CDR3 regions came from RNA transcripts. First-round RT-PCR of the TCR CDR3 relied on the HTBI primer set. TCRdb reprocessed the multiplex PCR reads via MiXCR and lists one record per CDR3 protein. Of 500,000 to 650,000 distinct CDR3 sequences in the sample, 15% to 20% are singletons; the top ten hold roughly 44%.

This sequence was found in a man aged 40-49 years with Graves' ophthalmopathy. The sequencing input was blood. V usage is TRBV19 and J usage is TRBJ2-1; no definite D call. The CDR3 DNA reads as TGTGCCAGTAGTATAGCGGCTAACAATGAGCAGTTCTTC. Its protein product is CASSIAANNEQFF.